What follows is one T cell receptor (beta chain) and its context. The antigen is undetermined. Trimming cost V 0 bases and J 0 bases, with 17 bases left between them. Germline V gives CDR1 LNHDA, CDR2 SQIVND (reference sequence). The CDR3 has 18 residues. The data were obtained in a study of cytomegalovirus exposure and HLA in healthy donors. Study outcomes and limitations: In vitro assays verified that a few CMV-associated chains recognized CMV antigens specifically. A cluster of highly shared sequence variants was likely a sequencing artifact. In a later analysis, an Asian-associated ancestry cluster reportedly showed fewer N-insertions than the roughly 730-donor mean.

In the PCR, 60 Vbeta and 13 Jbeta primers were used. The data were produced by immunoSEQ multiplex PCR, yet TCRdb's version contains in-frame clones alone and is incomplete. The data hold hundreds of thousands of clones, with approximately 78% observed a single time. J is TRBJ1-1 and V is TRBV19, with D possibly matching TRBD1 (5 bases). The sample consisted of PBMCs. The clonotype was recovered from a boy aged 5-17 years in good health and CMV-seronegative. The CDR3 reads CASSIDQGMGRMNTEAFF. The DNA for the CDR3 is TGTGCCAGTAGTATAGATCAGGGTATGGGCAGGATGAACACTGAAGCTTTCTTT.